One TCR beta chain is described in this entry. TCRdb keeps only in-frame clones here, not all; method: immunoSEQ multiplex PCR. The sample holds 300,000 to 450,000 clones, around 87% seen once. This sample is drawn from a study of blood T cell repertoires in COVID-19. The CDR3 extends over 14 amino acids. Trimming left V 5 bases short and J 9 bases short, with 14 bases between. Germline CDR1 and CDR2: SNHLY and FYNNEI. The source material was peripheral blood. The chain carries TRBV2 and TRBJ1-6; D unresolved. The receptor's source is a woman aged 55-69 years with COVID-19, enrolled during active disease. The CDR3 DNA is TGTGCCAGCAGTTTGAGGGATATGATTTCACCCCTCCACTTT. Translating it yields CASSLRDMISPLHF.